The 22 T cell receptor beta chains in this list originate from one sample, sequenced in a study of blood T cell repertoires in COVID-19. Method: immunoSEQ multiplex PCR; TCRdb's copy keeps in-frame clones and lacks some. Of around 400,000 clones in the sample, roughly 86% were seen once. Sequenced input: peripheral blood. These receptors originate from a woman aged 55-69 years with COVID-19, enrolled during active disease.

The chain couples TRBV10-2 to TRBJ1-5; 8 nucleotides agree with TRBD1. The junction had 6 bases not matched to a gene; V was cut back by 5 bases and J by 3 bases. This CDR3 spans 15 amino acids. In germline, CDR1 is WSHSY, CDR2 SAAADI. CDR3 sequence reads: CASSRKQGDNQPQHF. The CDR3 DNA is TGCGCCAGCAGTAGAAAACAGGGGGACAATCAGCCCCAGCATTTT.

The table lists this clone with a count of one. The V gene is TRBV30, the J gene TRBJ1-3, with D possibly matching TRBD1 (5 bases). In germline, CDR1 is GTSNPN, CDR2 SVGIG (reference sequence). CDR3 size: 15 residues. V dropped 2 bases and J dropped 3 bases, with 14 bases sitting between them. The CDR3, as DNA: TGTGCCTGGAGTCCCGGGGGATACATTGGAAACACCATATATTTT. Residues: CAWSPGGYIGNTIYF.

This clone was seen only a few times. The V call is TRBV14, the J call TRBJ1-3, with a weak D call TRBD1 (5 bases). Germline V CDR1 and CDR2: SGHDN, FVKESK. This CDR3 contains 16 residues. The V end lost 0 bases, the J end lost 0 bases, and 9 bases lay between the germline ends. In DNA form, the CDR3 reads TGTGCCAGCAGCCAAGATTGGCAGGGCTCTGGAAACACCATATATTTT. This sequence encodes CASSQDWQGSGNTIYF.

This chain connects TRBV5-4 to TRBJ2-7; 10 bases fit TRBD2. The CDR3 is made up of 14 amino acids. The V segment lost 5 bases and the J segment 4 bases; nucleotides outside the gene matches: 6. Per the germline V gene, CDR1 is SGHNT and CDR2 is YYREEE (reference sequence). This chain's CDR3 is CASRERGGSYEQYF. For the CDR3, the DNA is TGTGCCAGCAGGGAGCGGGGGGGCTCTTACGAGCAGTACTTC.

CDR3 nucleotides: TGTGCCAGCAGGAGGACAGGAGCTCTCGATGAGCAGTTCTTC. Its protein product is CASRRTGALDEQFF. The chain uses TRBV6-5 and TRBJ2-1, with 7 bases identical to TRBD1. V lost 6 bases, J lost 8 bases, and 10 bases stayed unmatched. The CDR3 length is 14 residues. CDR1 and CDR2 (germline): MNHEY, SVGAGI.

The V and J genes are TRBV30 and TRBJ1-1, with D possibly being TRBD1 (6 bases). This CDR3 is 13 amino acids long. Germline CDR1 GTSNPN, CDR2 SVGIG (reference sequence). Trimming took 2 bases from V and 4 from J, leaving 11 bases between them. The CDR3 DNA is TGTGCCTGGAGTCAGGGGATGAGCACTGAAGCTTTCTTT. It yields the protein CAWSQGMSTEAFF. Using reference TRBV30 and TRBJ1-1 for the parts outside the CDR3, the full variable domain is SQTIHQWPATLVQPVGSPLSLECTVEGTSNPNLYWYRQAAGRGLQLLFYSVGIGQISSEVPQNLSASRPQDRQFILSSKKLLLSDSGFYLCAWSQGMSTEAFFGQGTRLTVV.

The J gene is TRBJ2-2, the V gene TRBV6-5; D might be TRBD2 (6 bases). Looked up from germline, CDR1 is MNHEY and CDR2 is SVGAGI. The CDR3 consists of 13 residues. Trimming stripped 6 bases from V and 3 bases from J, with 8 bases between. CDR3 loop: CASRSGDTGELFF. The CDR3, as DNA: TGTGCCAGCAGGTCGGGGGACACCGGGGAGCTGTTTTTT.

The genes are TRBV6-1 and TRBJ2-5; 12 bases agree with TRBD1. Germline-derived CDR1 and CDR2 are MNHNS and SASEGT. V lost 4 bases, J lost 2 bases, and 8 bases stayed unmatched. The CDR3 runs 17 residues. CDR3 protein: CASSGRDRGLLQETQYF. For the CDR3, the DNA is TGTGCCAGCAGTGGCCGGGACAGGGGGCTCCTGCAAGAGACCCAGTACTTC.

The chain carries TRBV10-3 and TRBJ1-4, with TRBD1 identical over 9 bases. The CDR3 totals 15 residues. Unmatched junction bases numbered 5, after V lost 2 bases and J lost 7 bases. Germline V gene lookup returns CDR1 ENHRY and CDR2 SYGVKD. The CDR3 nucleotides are TGTGCCATCAGTGAGACAGGGACAGGGAGTGAAAAACTGTTTTTT. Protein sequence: CAISETGTGSEKLFF.

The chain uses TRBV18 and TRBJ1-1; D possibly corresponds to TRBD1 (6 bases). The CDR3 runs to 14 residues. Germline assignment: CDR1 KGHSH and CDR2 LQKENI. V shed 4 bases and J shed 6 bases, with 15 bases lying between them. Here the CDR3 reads CASSRGGGGPEAFF. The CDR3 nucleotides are TGTGCCAGCTCACGGGGGGGCGGAGGCCCTGAAGCTTTCTTT.

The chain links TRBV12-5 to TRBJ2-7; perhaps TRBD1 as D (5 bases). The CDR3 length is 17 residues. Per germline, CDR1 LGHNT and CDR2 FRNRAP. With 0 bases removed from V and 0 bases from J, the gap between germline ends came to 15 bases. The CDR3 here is CASGLVLKTDHSYEQYF. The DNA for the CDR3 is TGTGCTAGTGGTTTGGTACTAAAGACAGATCACTCCTACGAGCAGTACTTC.

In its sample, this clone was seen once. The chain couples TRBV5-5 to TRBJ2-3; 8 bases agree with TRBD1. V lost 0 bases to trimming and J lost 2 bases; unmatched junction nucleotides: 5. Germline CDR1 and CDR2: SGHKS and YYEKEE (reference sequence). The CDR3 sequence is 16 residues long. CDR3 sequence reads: CASSLVTGGITDTQYF. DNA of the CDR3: TGTGCCAGCAGCTTGGTAACAGGGGGAATCACAGATACGCAGTATTTT. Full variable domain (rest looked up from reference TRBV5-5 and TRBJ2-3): DAGVTQSPTHLIKTRGQQVTLRCSPISGHKSVSWYQQVLGQGPQFIFQYYEKEERGRGNFPDRFSARQFPNYSSELNVNALLLGDSALYLCASSLVTGGITDTQYFGPGTRLTVL.

For the CDR3, the DNA is TGTGCCAGCAGTGACGCCCTGGGACAGTTCTCTGGAAACACCATATATTTT. It encodes CASSDALGQFSGNTIYF. The gene calls are TRBV6-1 and TRBJ1-3; TRBD1 aligns across 7 bases. CDR3 size: 17 residues. V lost 3 bases and J lost 0; bases outside the gene matches: 8. The germline V gene encodes CDR1 MNHNS and CDR2 SASEGT.

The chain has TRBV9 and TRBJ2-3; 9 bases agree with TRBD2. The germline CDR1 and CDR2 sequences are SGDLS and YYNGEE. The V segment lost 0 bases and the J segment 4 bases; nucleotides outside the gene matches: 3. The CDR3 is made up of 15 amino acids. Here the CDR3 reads CASSVGGLASDTQYF. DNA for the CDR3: TGTGCCAGCAGCGTAGGGGGACTAGCATCAGATACGCAGTATTTT.

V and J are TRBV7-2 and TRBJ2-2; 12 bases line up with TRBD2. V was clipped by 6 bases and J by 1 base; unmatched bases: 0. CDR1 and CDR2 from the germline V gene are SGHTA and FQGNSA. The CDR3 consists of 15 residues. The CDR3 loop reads CASRTSGGNTGELFF. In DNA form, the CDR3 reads TGTGCCAGCAGGACTAGCGGGGGGAACACCGGGGAGCTGTTTTTT.

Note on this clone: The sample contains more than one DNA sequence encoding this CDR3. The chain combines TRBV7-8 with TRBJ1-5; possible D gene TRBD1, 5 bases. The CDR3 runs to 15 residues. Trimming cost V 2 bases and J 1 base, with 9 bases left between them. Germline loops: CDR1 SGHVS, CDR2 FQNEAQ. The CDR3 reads CASSLRGLSNQPQHF. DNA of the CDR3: TGTGCCAGCAGCTTAAGGGGCCTCAGCAATCAGCCCCAGCATTTT. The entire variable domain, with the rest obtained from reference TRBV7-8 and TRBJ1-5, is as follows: GAGVSQSPRYKVAKRGQDVALRCDPISGHVSLFWYQQALGQGPEFLTYFQNEAQLDKSGLPSDRFFAERPEGSVSTLKIQRTQQEDSAVYLCASSLRGLSNQPQHFGDGTRLSIL.

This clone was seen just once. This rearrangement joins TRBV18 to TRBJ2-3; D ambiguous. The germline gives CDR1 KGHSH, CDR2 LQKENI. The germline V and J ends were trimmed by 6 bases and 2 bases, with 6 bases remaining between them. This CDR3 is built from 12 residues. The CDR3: CASSADTDTQYF. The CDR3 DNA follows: TGTGCCAGCTCGGCCGACACAGATACGCAGTATTTT.

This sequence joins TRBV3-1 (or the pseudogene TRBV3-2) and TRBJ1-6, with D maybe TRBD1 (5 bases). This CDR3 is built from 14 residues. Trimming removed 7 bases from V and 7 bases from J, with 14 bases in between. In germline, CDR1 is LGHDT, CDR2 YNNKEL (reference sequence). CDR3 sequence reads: CASNFQGSNSPLHF. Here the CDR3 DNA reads TGTGCCAGCAATTTCCAGGGTAGCAATTCACCCCTCCACTTT.

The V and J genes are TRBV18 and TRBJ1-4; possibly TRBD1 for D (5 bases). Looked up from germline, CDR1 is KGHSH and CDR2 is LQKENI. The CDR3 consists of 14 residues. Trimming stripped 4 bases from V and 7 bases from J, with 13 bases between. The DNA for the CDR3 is TGTGCCAGCTCACGATCAACCCAGGGTGAAAAACTGTTTTTT. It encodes CASSRSTQGEKLFF.

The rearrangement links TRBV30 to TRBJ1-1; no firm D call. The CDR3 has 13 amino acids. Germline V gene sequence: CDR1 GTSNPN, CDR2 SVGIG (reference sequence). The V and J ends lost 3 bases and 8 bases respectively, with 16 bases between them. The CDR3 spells CAWRPYWEGEAFF. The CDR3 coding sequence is TGTGCCTGGAGGCCATACTGGGAGGGAGAAGCTTTCTTT. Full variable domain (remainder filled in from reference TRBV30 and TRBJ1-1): SQTIHQWPATLVQPVGSPLSLECTVEGTSNPNLYWYRQAAGRGLQLLFYSVGIGQISSEVPQNLSASRPQDRQFILSSKKLLLSDSGFYLCAWRPYWEGEAFFGQGTRLTVV.

The CDR3 reads CASSGYYWRGGNQPQHF. DNA of the CDR3: TGTGCCAGCAGCGGATACTACTGGCGCGGCGGCAATCAGCCCCAGCATTTT. V usage is TRBV7-3 and J usage is TRBJ1-5; D unresolved. Germline V gene sequence: CDR1 SGHTA, CDR2 FQGTGA. The CDR3 has 17 residues. V lost 5 bases, J lost 2 bases, and 19 bases lay in between.

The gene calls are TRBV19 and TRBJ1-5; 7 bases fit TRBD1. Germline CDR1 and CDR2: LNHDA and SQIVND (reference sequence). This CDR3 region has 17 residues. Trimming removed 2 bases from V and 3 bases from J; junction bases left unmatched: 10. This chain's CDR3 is CASSIYRGNDINQPQHF. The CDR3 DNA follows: TGTGCCAGTAGTATATACAGGGGAAATGATATCAATCAGCCCCAGCATTTT. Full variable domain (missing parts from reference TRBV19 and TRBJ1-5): DGGITQSPKYLFRKEGQNVTLSCEQNLNHDAMYWYRQDPGQGLRLIYYSQIVNDFQKGDIAEGYSVSREKKESFPLTVTSAQKNPTAFYLCASSIYRGNDINQPQHFGDGTRLSIL.